This T cell receptor (beta chain) was identified in a study of shared clonotypes between healthy human individuals. Overall study results and limits: Rarefaction exposed incomplete sorted-subset sequencing despite large depth. Of the naive CD4 clonotypes, roughly 5% were shared across a handful of donors.

Deep was the level used in running the assay. In replicate PCRs of sorted subsets, roughly 200 ng DNA, approximately 28,000 T cell genomes, was used. Profiled with immunoSEQ multiplex PCR; TCRdb holds only in-frame clones, not every one. The data show 2.3 million or so clones, over 90% seen once. As concerns this clone: No antigen is known for it.

This CDR3 is 13 amino acids long. CDR1 and CDR2 from the germline V gene are MNHEY and SMNVEV (reference sequence). V lost 5 bases and J lost 4, with 11 bases in between. The chain joins TRBV27 to TRBJ1-1; D is perhaps TRBD1 (5 bases). The clonotype was recovered from a man between 18 and 35 years old in good health. Some clones in this sample may be carry-over from other donors' samples. Input material: naive CD4+ T cells from PBMCs. Documented subset: CD45RA+ positively selected. CDR3 region: CASSARVGTEAFF. Written as DNA, the CDR3 is TGTGCCAGCAGTGCCAGGGTAGGCACTGAAGCTTTCTTT.